Presented here are 9 T cell receptor beta chains from one specimen sequenced in a study of prognosis after radiotherapy for stage I lung cancer. TCR beta CDR3 amplification from genomic DNA was performed by two-round multiplex PCR. TRBV and TRBJ genes each had their own specific primers in first-round PCR. MiXCR, run by TCRdb on the multiplex PCR reads, gives a single entry per CDR3 protein. The repertoire has around 18,000 distinct CDR3 sequences, 29% of them found once; the top ten carry roughly a third. The specimen was PBMCs, collected before or after stereotactic body radiation therapy (not recorded which). All receptors derive from a donor of 50 years or more with non-small cell lung cancer.

This clonotype was detected ten times or more. J is TRBJ2-7 and V is TRBV5-1; D tentatively fits TRBD1 or TRBD2 (5 bases each). Germline CDR1 SGHRS, CDR2 YFSETQ. V shed 2 bases and J shed 2 bases, with 8 bases lying between them. This CDR3 is 13 amino acids long. The CDR3 DNA sequence: TGCGCCAGCAGCTTCCAGGGACCCTACGAGCAGTACTTC. Protein product: CASSFQGPYEQYF.

The table lists this clonotype with many counts. This chain joins TRBV20-1 and TRBJ2-3; 7 bases match TRBD2. Trimming cost V 3 bases and J 0 bases; bases outside gene matches: 6. Germline V lookup: CDR1 DFQATT, CDR2 SNEGSKA (reference sequence). This CDR3 spans 15 amino acids. CDR3 sequence (DNA): TGCAGTGCTAGTGGGGGGGAGAGGAGCACAGATACGCAGTATTTT. Translated: CSASGGERSTDTQYF.

This clonotype appeared many times. A junction boundary mismatches the germline segment, possibly from a read error. V gene TRBV6-1 combines with J gene TRBJ1-3, with a weak D call TRBD1 (6 bases). The CDR3 covers 15 residues. CDR1 MNHNS and CDR2 SASEGT come from the germline V gene. The CDR3 region is CASIRGGSSGDTIYF. The CDR3 DNA follows: TGTGCCAGCATTCGAGGGGGGAGCTCTGGAGACACCATATATTTT.

Of note for this clonotype: Since a far larger clone is one base different, this is likely a read error. The chain joins TRBV6-4 to TRBJ2-2; tentative D call: TRBD2 (6 bases). The V and J ends lost 6 bases and 8 bases respectively, with 28 bases between them. Germline-derived CDR1 and CDR2 are MRHNA and SNTAGT. This CDR3 has 18 amino acids. The CDR3 bases are TGTGCCAGCAGCAGAACTAGCCGGAGGAGGGGAGCGAGTGGGGAGCTGTTTTTT. Its protein product is CASSRTSRRRGASGELFF.

This clonotype was recorded at least ten times. The chain couples TRBV9 to TRBJ1-6; D is undetermined. V was trimmed by 0 bases and J by 7 bases, leaving 11 bases between them. Germline V gene sequence: CDR1 SGDLS, CDR2 YYNGEE. This CDR3 is built from 15 residues. The CDR3 is CASSVGLSPNSPLHF. Written as DNA, the CDR3 is TGTGCCAGCAGCGTAGGGCTCAGCCCAAATTCACCCCTCCACTTT.

Many counts were recorded for this clonotype. The V gene is TRBV2, the J gene TRBJ2-2; the D gene is possibly TRBD2 (6 bases). Germline CDR1 and CDR2: SNHLY and FYNNEI. The length of the CDR3 is 17 residues. With 6 bases removed from V and 1 base from J, the gap between germline ends came to 18 bases. The CDR3 region has the DNA TGTGCCAGCAGCGCTTTCCGCCGGGACTGGAACACCGGGGAGCTGTTTTTT. Its translation: CASSAFRRDWNTGELFF.

This clonotype was recorded at least ten times. The CDR3 spells CASSTGDYNEQFF. CDR3 nucleotide sequence: TGTGCCAGCAGCACAGGGGATTACAATGAGCAGTTCTTC. This chain links TRBV4-2 with TRBJ2-1, with 7 nucleotides matching TRBD1. The J segment lost 4 bases and the V segment lost 5 bases, leaving 2 bases of the junction unmatched. The CDR3 consists of 13 residues. Germline-derived CDR1 and CDR2 are LGHNA and YNFKEQ.

To note about this clonotype: The junction shows a germline mismatch at one end, possibly a read error. The V and J genes are TRBV6-6 and TRBJ1-5; D is possibly TRBD1 (5 bases). The CDR3 contains 13 residues. Germline V lookup: CDR1 MNHNY, CDR2 SVGAGI (reference sequence). CDR3 sequence: CAGSYRYNQPQHF. CDR3 bases: TGTGCCGGCAGTTACAGGTACAATCAGCCCCAGCATTTT.

This clonotype came up many times. The chain has TRBV10-3 and TRBJ2-1; 9 bases match TRBD1. The CDR3 loop spans 15 amino acids. The V gene's germline CDR1 is ENHRY and CDR2 SYGVKD. V lost 3 bases to trimming and J lost 3 bases; unmatched junction nucleotides: 3. In DNA, the CDR3 is TGTGCCATCAGTGACCGGGACAGGGTCTACAATGAGCAGTTCTTC. Amino acid sequence: CAISDRDRVYNEQFF.